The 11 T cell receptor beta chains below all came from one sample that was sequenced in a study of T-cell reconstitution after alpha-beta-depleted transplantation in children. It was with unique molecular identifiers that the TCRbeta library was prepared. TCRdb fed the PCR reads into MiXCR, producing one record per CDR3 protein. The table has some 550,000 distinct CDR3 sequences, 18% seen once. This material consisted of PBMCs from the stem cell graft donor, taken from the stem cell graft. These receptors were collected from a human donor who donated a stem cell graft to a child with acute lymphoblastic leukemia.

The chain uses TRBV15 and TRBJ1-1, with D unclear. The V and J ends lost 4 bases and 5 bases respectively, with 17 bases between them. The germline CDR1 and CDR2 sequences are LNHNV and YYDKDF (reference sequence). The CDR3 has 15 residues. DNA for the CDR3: TGTGCCACCAGCACCGCACTAAAGGGCTTTACTGAAGCTTTCTTT. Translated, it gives CATSTALKGFTEAFF. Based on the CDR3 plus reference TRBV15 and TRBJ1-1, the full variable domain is DAMVIQNPRYQVTQFGKPVTLSCSQTLNHNVMYWYQQKSSQAPKLLFHYYDKDFNNEADTPDNFQSRRPNTSFCFLDIRSPGLGDTAMYLCATSTALKGFTEAFFGQGTRLTVV.

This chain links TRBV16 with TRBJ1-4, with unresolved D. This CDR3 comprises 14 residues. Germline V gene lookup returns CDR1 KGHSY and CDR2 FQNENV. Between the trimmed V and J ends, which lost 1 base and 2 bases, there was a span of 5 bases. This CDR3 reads CASSQFGTNEKLFF. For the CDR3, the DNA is TGTGCCAGCAGCCAATTCGGGACTAATGAAAAACTGTTTTTT.

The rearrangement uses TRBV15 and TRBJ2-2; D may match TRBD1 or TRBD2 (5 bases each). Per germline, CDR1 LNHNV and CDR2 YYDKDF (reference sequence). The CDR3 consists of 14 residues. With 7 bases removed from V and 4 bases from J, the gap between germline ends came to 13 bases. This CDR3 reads CATNDGALTGELFF. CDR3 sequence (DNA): TGTGCCACCAATGACGGGGCCCTCACCGGGGAGCTGTTTTTT. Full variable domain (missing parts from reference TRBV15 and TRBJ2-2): DAMVIQNPRYQVTQFGKPVTLSCSQTLNHNVMYWYQQKSSQAPKLLFHYYDKDFNNEADTPDNFQSRRPNTSFCFLDIRSPGLGDTAMYLCATNDGALTGELFFGEGSRLTVL.

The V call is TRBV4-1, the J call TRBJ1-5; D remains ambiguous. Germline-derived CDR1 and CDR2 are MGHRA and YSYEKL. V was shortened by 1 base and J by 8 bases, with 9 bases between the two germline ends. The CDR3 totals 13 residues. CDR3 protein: CASSQGTQEPQHF. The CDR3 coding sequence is TGCGCCAGCAGCCAAGGGACCCAGGAGCCCCAGCATTTT.

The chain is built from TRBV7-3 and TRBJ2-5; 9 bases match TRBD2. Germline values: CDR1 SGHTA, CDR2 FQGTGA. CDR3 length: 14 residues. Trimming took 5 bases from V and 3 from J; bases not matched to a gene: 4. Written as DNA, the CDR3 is TGTGCCAGCAGCAAATTAGCGGGAGAAGAGACCCAGTACTTC. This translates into CASSKLAGEETQYF.

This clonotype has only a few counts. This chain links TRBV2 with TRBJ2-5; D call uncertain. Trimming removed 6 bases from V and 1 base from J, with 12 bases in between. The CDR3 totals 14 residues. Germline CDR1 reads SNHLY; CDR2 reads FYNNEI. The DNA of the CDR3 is TGTGCCAGCAGACTATTTAGCAGCCAAGAGACCCAGTACTTC. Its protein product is CASRLFSSQETQYF.

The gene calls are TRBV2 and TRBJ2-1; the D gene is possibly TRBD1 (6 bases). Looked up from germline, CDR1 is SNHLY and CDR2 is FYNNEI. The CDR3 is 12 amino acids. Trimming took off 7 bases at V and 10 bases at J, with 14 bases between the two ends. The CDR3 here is CASNRDKAEQFF. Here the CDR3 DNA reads TGTGCCAGCAATCGGGACAAAGCGGAGCAGTTCTTC.

The CDR3, as DNA: TGTGCCACCACGACCGGACTAAACTACAATGAGCAGTTCTTC. The encoded protein is CATTTGLNYNEQFF. The V and J genes are TRBV15 and TRBJ2-1; weak D call: TRBD2 (6 bases). V was shortened by 7 bases and J by 3 bases, with 13 bases between the two germline ends. The CDR3 has 14 residues. Looked up from germline, CDR1 is LNHNV and CDR2 is YYDKDF (reference sequence).

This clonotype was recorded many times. CDR3 nucleotides: TGCGCCAGCAGCTTGGGGACAGGGGGTAACAATGAGCAGTTCTTC. This sequence encodes CASSLGTGGNNEQFF. The chain recombines TRBV5-1 with TRBJ2-1; TRBD1 agrees at 10 bases. V dropped 0 bases and J dropped 5; count of bases not matched to a gene: 2. The CDR3 extends over 15 amino acids. Germline CDR1 is SGHRS and CDR2 is YFSETQ.

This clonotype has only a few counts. The CDR3 sequence: CASSFGGQGGETQYF. DNA for the CDR3: TGCGCCAGCAGCTTTGGGGGACAGGGGGGAGAGACCCAGTACTTC. The chain employs TRBV5-1 and TRBJ2-5, with 11 bases aligning to TRBD1. Looked up from germline, CDR1 is SGHRS and CDR2 is YFSETQ. V lost 2 bases, J lost 4 bases, and 4 bases stayed unmatched. The CDR3 totals 15 residues.

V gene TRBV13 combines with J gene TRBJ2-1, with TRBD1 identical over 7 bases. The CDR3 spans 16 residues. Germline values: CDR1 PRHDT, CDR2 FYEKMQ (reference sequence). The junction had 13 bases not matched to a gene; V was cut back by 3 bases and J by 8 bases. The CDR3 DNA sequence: TGTGCCAGCAGCTTGGCCATTACAGGGGATCCACATGAGCAGTTCTTC. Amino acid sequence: CASSLAITGDPHEQFF.